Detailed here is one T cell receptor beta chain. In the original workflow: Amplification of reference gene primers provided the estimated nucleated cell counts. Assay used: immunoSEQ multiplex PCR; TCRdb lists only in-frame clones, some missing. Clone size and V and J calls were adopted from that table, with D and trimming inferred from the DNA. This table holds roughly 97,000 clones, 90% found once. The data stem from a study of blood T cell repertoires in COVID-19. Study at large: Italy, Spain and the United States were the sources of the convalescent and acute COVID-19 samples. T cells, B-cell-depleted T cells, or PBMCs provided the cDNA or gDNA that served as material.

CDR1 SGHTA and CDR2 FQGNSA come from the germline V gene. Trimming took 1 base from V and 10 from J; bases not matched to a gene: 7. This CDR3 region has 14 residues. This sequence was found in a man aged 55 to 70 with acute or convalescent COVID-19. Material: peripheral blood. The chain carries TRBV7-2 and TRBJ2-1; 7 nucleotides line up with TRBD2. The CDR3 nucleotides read TGTGCCAGCAGCTTAGAGTGGGGTAGCGGGGAGCAGTTCTTC. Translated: CASSLEWGSGEQFF.